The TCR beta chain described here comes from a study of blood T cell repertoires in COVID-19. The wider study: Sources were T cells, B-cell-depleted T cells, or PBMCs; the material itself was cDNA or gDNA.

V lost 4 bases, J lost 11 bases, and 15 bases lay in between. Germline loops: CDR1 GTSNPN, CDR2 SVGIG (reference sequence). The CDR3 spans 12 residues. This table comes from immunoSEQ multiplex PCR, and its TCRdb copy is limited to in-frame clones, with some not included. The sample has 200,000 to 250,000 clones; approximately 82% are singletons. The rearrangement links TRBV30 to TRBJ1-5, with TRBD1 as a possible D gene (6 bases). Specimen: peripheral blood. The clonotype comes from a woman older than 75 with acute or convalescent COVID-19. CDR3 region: CAWTSPGGTQHF. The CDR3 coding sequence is TGTGCCTGGACTAGCCCGGGGGGCACCCAGCATTTT.